This record covers a single T cell receptor (beta chain). Its antigen remains unknown. This entry is derived from a study of shared clonotypes between healthy human individuals. Study-wide context: Three CD4 naive, three CD4 memory, two CD8 naive and one CD8 memory plate were used per donor. Overall study findings and caveats: Naive CD4 clonotypes overlapped across several donors at approximately 4.5%.

The protocol was immunoSEQ multiplex PCR, while the TCRdb copy is restricted to in-frame clones and leaves out a portion. The sample comprises roughly 2 million clones, roughly 94% of which are singletons, and 1% to 1.3% rests with the top ten. CD8 cells classed as naive were CD45RO-negative and positively selected for CCR7, excluding terminally differentiated effector memory CD45RA+ cells. Study donors comprised healthy, HIV-negative adults devoid of recent acute infection or vaccination. This CDR3 region has 14 residues. CDR1 is SGHRS and CDR2 is YFSETQ in the germline V gene. The sequence derives from a man between 18 and 29 years old in good health. The chain uses TRBV5-1 and TRBJ2-5; 9 bases are a match to TRBD1. The end of the DNA is better explained by TRBJ2-7, so the J call may be wrong. Sequenced material: naive CD8+ T cells sorted from blood. CDR3 DNA sequence: TGCGCCAGCAGCCCAGAGGACAGGGGCTACGAGCAGTACTTC. Translating gives CASSPEDRGYEQYF.